Listed below are T cell receptor beta chains from one sample, sequenced in a study of blood T cells in healthy people across ages. In TCRdb, the 5' RACE reads were re-called with MiXCR into one record per CDR3 protein. The sample includes roughly 1,700,000 distinct CDR3 sequences, 28% of them seen just once. The sequencing input was blood. All receptors derive from a woman younger than 45 in good health. CDR3s include the opening cysteine and the closing phenylalanine or tryptophan. A D gene is named only where the DNA matches it firmly. The listing skips clone size in some rows; elsewhere it reads once, few, many or a size class.

D	V	J	size	CDR3	DNA
TRBD1	TRBV12-3/TRBV12-4	TRBJ1-2	many	CASSLAPGGNYGYTF	TGTGCCAGCAGTTTAGCCCCAGGGGGCAACTATGGCTACACCTTC
.	TRBV12-3/TRBV12-4	TRBJ1-2	many	CASSVSPSNYGYTF	TGTGCCAGCAGTGTAAGCCCTTCTAACTATGGCTACACCTTC
.	TRBV3-1	TRBJ2-3	few	CASSPQSGQARLTQYF	TGTGCCAGCAGCCCCCAAAGCGGACAAGCGAGGTTAACGCAGTATTTT
TRBD1	TRBV20-1	TRBJ1-1	.	CSARVPGTGPSTEAFF	TGCAGTGCTAGAGTCCCAGGGACAGGACCGTCCACTGAAGCTTTCTTT
.	TRBV28	TRBJ2-5	.	CATETGSMQETQYF	TGTGCCACCGAGACGGGGAGTATGCAAGAGACCCAGTACTTC
.	TRBV6-2/TRBV6-3	TRBJ2-7	.	CASSSLDSISYEQYF	TGTGCCAGCAGTTCCCTGGACTCCATCTCCTACGAGCAGTACTTC
.	TRBV20-1	TRBJ2-5	.	CSARRGGSLETQYF	TGCAGTGCTAGAAGGGGCGGGTCGCTGGAGACCCAGTACTTC
TRBD2	TRBV3-1	TRBJ2-7	few	CASSQGGGIGYEQYF	TGTGCCAGCAGCCAAGGCGGGGGGATCGGTTACGAGCAGTACTTC
TRBD1	TRBV24-1	TRBJ1-2	few	CATSDSPRPDREYGYTF	TGTGCCACCAGTGATTCTCCTCGACCGGACAGGGAGTATGGCTACACCTTC
.	TRBV6-1	TRBJ1-2	.	CTSRAERLSLRGTANYGYTF	TGTACCAGCAGGGCCGAGCGACTCAGTCTCAGGGGAACAGCTAACTATGGCTACACCTTC
TRBD1	TRBV5-6	TRBJ2-5	many	CASYQGQGKLETQYF	TGTGCCAGCTACCAGGGACAGGGTAAATTAGAGACCCAGTACTTC
TRBD1	TRBV5-1	TRBJ2-5	many	CASSLMTGGSVETQYF	TGCGCCAGCAGCCTAATGACAGGGGGGTCGGTAGAGACCCAGTACTTC
.	TRBV9	TRBJ2-3	.	CASSVGNSSTDTQYF	TGTGCCAGCAGCGTAGGGAACAGCAGCACAGATACGCAGTATTTT
.	TRBV29-1	TRBJ2-7	few	CSVAGTEGCEQYF	TGCAGCGTTGCCGGAACGGAGGGCTGCGAGCAGTACTTC
.	TRBV12-3/TRBV12-4	TRBJ2-4	.	CASRIVLGDVDEQYF	TGTGCCAGCAGGATTGTTCTGGGGGACGTCGATGAGCAGTACTTC
.	TRBV5-1	TRBJ2-2	.	CASSRDYSLGTGELFF	TGCGCCAGCAGTCGCGACTACTCCCTTGGCACCGGGGAGCTGTTTTTT
.	TRBV9	TRBJ1-2	.	CASSVERTENGYTF	TGTGCCAGCAGCGTAGAACGGACGGAGAATGGCTACACCTTC
TRBD2	TRBV6-8	TRBJ2-3	.	CASSYPGLAGRSTDTQYF	TGTGCCAGCAGTTACCCGGGACTAGCGGGGAGATCCACAGATACGCAGTATTTT
TRBD2	TRBV5-4	TRBJ2-3	.	CASSRRWSGGPSTDTQYF	TGTGCCAGCAGCCGCCGGTGGAGCGGGGGCCCTAGCACAGATACGCAGTATTTT
TRBD2	TRBV10-3	TRBJ2-5	many	CAISSQDTSGRETQYF	TGTGCCATCAGCTCCCAAGATACTAGCGGGAGAGAGACCCAGTACTTC